The 24 T cell receptor beta chains in this list originate from one sample, sequenced in a study of T-cell memory formation after mild COVID-19. TCRdb ran MiXCR on the 5' RACE reads and lists one entry per CDR3 protein. This repertoire shows approximately 350,000 distinct CDR3 sequences, approximately 13% found once; its top ten account for about 22%. Sample: PBMCs or a T cell subset sorted from them (not recorded which). The source is a man aged 18 to 35 who had mild COVID-19 (a few samples of this study predate the infection). Cell type and time point are not known.

The chain combines TRBV5-1 with TRBJ2-1, with 9 bases fitting TRBD2. The CDR3 sequence is 16 residues long. Germline V gene data show CDR1 as SGHRS and CDR2 as YFSETQ. V shed 0 bases and J 8 bases; nucleotides not matched to a gene: 9. The CDR3 here is CASSLVSGGPIYEQFF. DNA for the CDR3: TGCGCCAGCAGCTTGGTGAGCGGGGGGCCTATCTATGAGCAGTTCTTC.

The chain joins TRBV19 to TRBJ2-3, with 7 bases aligning to TRBD1. V dropped 1 base and J dropped 0; count of bases not matched to a gene: 1. This CDR3 has 15 amino acids. Germline CDR1 LNHDA, CDR2 SQIVND (reference sequence). CDR3 nucleotide sequence: TGTGCCAGTAGTATAGGGGACAGCAGCACAGATACGCAGTATTTT. Its protein product is CASSIGDSSTDTQYF.

This clonotype was picked up a small number of times. The chain links TRBV27 to TRBJ1-4, with D perhaps matching TRBD1 (5 bases). Germline V gives CDR1 MNHEY, CDR2 SMNVEV (reference sequence). The CDR3 has 14 residues. V lost 6 bases and J 7 bases, leaving 15 bases between the germline ends. CDR3 sequence reads: CASRPLGQGEKLFF. For the CDR3, the DNA is TGTGCCAGCAGACCCCTCGGGCAGGGTGAAAAACTGTTTTTT.

This chain uses TRBV7-9 with TRBJ2-7; D possibly corresponds to TRBD1 (5 bases). Germline V gene lookup returns CDR1 SEHNR and CDR2 FQNEAQ (reference sequence). The CDR3 sequence is 15 residues long. The ends were cut back, 0 bases at V and 1 base at J, with 10 bases in the middle. The CDR3 loop is CASSLAGVGSYEQYV. The CDR3, as DNA: TGTGCCAGCAGCTTAGCAGGGGTCGGTTCCTACGAGCAGTACGTC.

J is TRBJ2-1 and V is TRBV4-2, with a possible D match to TRBD2 (8 bases). With 4 bases removed from V and 5 bases from J, the gap between germline ends came to 21 bases. Germline values: CDR1 LGHNA, CDR2 YNFKEQ. The length of the CDR3 is 17 residues. CDR3 in amino acids: CASSLAAGGGTDNEQFF. Written as DNA, the CDR3 is TGTGCCAGCAGCCTCGCCGCTGGCGGGGGGACAGACAATGAGCAGTTCTTC.

The chain couples TRBV12-3 or TRBV12-4 to TRBJ2-7, with D unclear. V was trimmed by 2 bases and J by 3 bases, leaving 8 bases between them. The CDR3 sequence is 13 residues long. The CDR3 loop reads CASSLRRDYEQYF. The DNA for the CDR3 is TGTGCCAGCAGTTTACGCAGAGACTACGAGCAGTACTTC.

In this sample, this clonotype turned up a few times. This chain joins TRBV27 and TRBJ2-1; 14 nucleotides align to TRBD2. The ends lost 2 bases at V and 5 bases at J; junction bases unmatched: 5. The length of the CDR3 is 17 residues. Germline assignment: CDR1 MNHEY and CDR2 SMNVEV (reference sequence). The CDR3 is CASSLLPGLAGDNEQFF. The CDR3 DNA sequence: TGTGCCAGCAGTTTACTCCCGGGACTAGCGGGGGACAATGAGCAGTTCTTC.

The CDR3 is CASSQVNRVTGELFF. The CDR3 DNA reads as TGTGCCAGCAGCCAAGTCAACAGGGTCACCGGGGAGCTGTTTTTT. The chain combines TRBV14 with TRBJ2-2; the D gene is possibly TRBD1 (6 bases). V lost 1 base to trimming and J lost 4 bases, with 10 bases between them. The CDR3 totals 15 residues. Germline assignment: CDR1 SGHDN and CDR2 FVKESK.

This clonotype has only a few counts. The chain combines TRBV7-2 with TRBJ2-1; D is perhaps TRBD1 or TRBD2 (5 bases each). There are 14 residues in the CDR3. Germline CDR1 is SGHTA and CDR2 is FQGNSA. Trimming stripped 5 bases from V and 2 bases from J, with 10 bases between. The CDR3 nucleotides are TGTGCCAGCAGCCCGGGACGGACCTACAATGAGCAGTTCTTC. This sequence encodes CASSPGRTYNEQFF.

The V and J genes are TRBV5-1 and TRBJ2-7; D possibly corresponds to TRBD1 (6 bases). V lost 2 bases and J lost 7, with 19 bases in between. This CDR3 region has 15 residues. CDR1 and CDR2 from the germline V gene are SGHRS and YFSETQ. CDR3 protein: CASSLGDTSPLEQYF. CDR3 DNA sequence: TGCGCCAGCAGCTTAGGGGACACCTCTCCCTTGGAGCAGTACTTC.

This clonotype turned up a few times. This chain links TRBV4-3 with TRBJ2-2; no definite D call. Germline V CDR1 and CDR2: LGHNA, YSLEER. The CDR3 consists of 14 residues. Between the trimmed V and J ends, which lost 0 bases and 4 bases, there was a span of 6 bases. The CDR3 nucleotides are TGCGCCAGCAGCCAAGAGGAACTCACCGGGGAGCTGTTTTTT. It yields the protein CASSQEELTGELFF.

This clonotype has only a few counts. This chain connects TRBV6-1 to TRBJ1-5; weak D call: TRBD1 (5 bases). V lost 2 bases and J 7 bases, leaving 12 bases between the germline ends. This CDR3 spans 14 amino acids. CDR1 and CDR2 (germline): MNHNS, SASEGT. In DNA form, the CDR3 reads TGTGCCAGCAGTGAAAGGGGCATCAGACAGCCCCAGCATTTT. Amino acids: CASSERGIRQPQHF.

The chain combines TRBV5-1 with TRBJ2-2; 8 bases match TRBD2. With 0 bases clipped from V and 7 bases from J, the junction kept 8 bases outside the gene matches. This CDR3 region has 16 residues. The germline gives CDR1 SGHRS, CDR2 YFSETQ. The CDR3 protein is CASSLAPGGQVGELFF. CDR3 DNA: TGCGCCAGCAGCTTGGCCCCGGGGGGGCAGGTCGGGGAGCTGTTTTTT.

The rearrangement links TRBV27 to TRBJ1-2; TRBD1 aligns across 7 bases. With 3 bases clipped from V and 8 bases from J, the junction kept 21 bases outside the gene matches. CDR3 length equals 18 residues. Germline V gives CDR1 MNHEY, CDR2 SMNVEV (reference sequence). The CDR3 nucleotides are TGTGCCAGCAGTTTTGGCAAACTCAGGGGGAGAGGGCTTTACGGCTACACCTTC. Protein: CASSFGKLRGRGLYGYTF.

The genes are TRBV29-1 and TRBJ2-2; 7 bases are shared with TRBD1. The germline CDR1 and CDR2 sequences are SQVTM and ANQGSEA. CDR3 length equals 15 residues. The trim removed 2 bases at V and 4 bases at J, leaving 7 bases unmatched. The CDR3 coding sequence is TGCAGCGTTGAACGGGCAGGGGGAGTCACCGGGGAGCTGTTTTTT. Translation: CSVERAGGVTGELFF.

The chain joins TRBV28 to TRBJ2-6; maybe TRBD2 (5 bases). The germline V gene encodes CDR1 MDHEN and CDR2 SYDVKM. The length of the CDR3 is 16 residues. Trimming took 2 bases from V and 2 from J, leaving 10 bases between them. The CDR3 DNA reads as TGTGCCAGCAGTTTAGATAAAGCGGCTGGGGCCAACGTCCTGACTTTC. It yields the protein CASSLDKAAGANVLTF.

This chain links TRBV7-3 with TRBJ2-1; tentatively, D is TRBD1 (6 bases). Per the germline V gene, CDR1 is SGHTA and CDR2 is FQGTGA. The CDR3 is 14 residues long. V was trimmed by 5 bases and J by 6 bases, leaving 14 bases between them. The CDR3 loop is CASSVNGQLNEQFF. The CDR3 DNA sequence: TGTGCCAGCAGCGTTAACGGACAGCTCAATGAGCAGTTCTTC.

This clonotype was seen many times. The J gene is TRBJ1-6, the V gene TRBV4-2; D ambiguous. V lost 0 bases, J lost 8 bases, and 11 bases lay in between. The CDR3 runs to 15 residues. Germline assignment: CDR1 LGHNA and CDR2 YNFKEQ. This CDR3 reads CASSQEGGPYSPLHF. CDR3 sequence (DNA): TGTGCCAGCAGCCAAGAAGGTGGCCCTTATTCACCCCTCCACTTT.

In this sample, this clonotype turned up many times. This sequence joins TRBV5-1 and TRBJ2-1; D remains unclear. This CDR3 spans 11 amino acids. Germline assignment: CDR1 SGHRS and CDR2 YFSETQ. Trimming pared 0 bases from V and 11 bases from J, leaving 6 bases between. The CDR3 DNA sequence: TGCGCCAGCAGCTTGGAACAGAAGCAGTTCTTC. Translated, it gives CASSLEQKQFF.

At least ten counts were recorded for this clonotype. The CDR3 loop reads CASSLFEGGGYTF. CDR3 coding DNA: TGTGCCAGCAGCTTATTTGAGGGCGGAGGCTACACCTTC. The V and J genes are TRBV7-2 and TRBJ1-2; D unclear. V dropped 2 bases and J dropped 8 bases, with 12 bases sitting between them. Germline CDR1 is SGHTA and CDR2 is FQGNSA. The CDR3 runs to 13 residues.

The table lists this clonotype with many counts. V usage is TRBV7-9 and J usage is TRBJ2-3, with TRBD2 as a possible D gene (7 bases). V dropped 5 bases and J dropped 1 base, with 16 bases sitting between them. Looked up from germline, CDR1 is SEHNR and CDR2 is FQNEAQ (reference sequence). The CDR3 spans 16 residues. The CDR3 region has the DNA TGTGCCAGCAGCCACCCGGCGGGGGCGGGCACAGATACGCAGTATTTT. Its protein is CASSHPAGAGTDTQYF.

The V gene is TRBV7-2, the J gene TRBJ2-7, with D maybe TRBD2 (5 bases). Germline V gene lookup returns CDR1 SGHTA and CDR2 FQGNSA. The CDR3 is 13 amino acids. V was trimmed by 3 bases and J by 2 bases, leaving 8 bases between them. The CDR3 DNA reads as TGTGCCAGCAGCTTGCAGCGGACCTACGAGCAGTACTTC. Protein sequence: CASSLQRTYEQYF. The full variable domain, completed using reference TRBV7-2 and TRBJ2-7, is GAGVSQSPSNKVTEKGKDVELRCDPISGHTALYWYRQSLGQGLEFLIYFQGNSAPDKSGLPSDRFSAERTGGSVSTLTIQRTQQEDSAVYLCASSLQRTYEQYFGPGTRLTVT.

The rearrangement uses TRBV12-3 or TRBV12-4 and TRBJ2-5; either TRBD1 or TRBD2 may fit D (6 bases each). V was clipped by 4 bases and J by 5 bases, with 20 bases between them. The CDR3 covers 16 residues. In DNA form, the CDR3 reads TGTGCCAGCAGTTCCAAAAGGGGGGCTAGCGATGAGACCCAGTACTTC. Translating it yields CASSSKRGASDETQYF.

This clonotype was counted only a few times. CDR3 amino acids: CASSPTSGYEQYF. The CDR3 coding sequence is TGTGCCAGCAGCCCGACTAGCGGTTACGAGCAGTACTTC. The chain carries TRBV7-2 and TRBJ2-7, with TRBD2 matching over 9 bases. This CDR3 comprises 13 residues. Trimming removed 5 bases from V and 4 bases from J; junction bases left unmatched: 3. Germline lookup yields CDR1 SGHTA and CDR2 FQGNSA.